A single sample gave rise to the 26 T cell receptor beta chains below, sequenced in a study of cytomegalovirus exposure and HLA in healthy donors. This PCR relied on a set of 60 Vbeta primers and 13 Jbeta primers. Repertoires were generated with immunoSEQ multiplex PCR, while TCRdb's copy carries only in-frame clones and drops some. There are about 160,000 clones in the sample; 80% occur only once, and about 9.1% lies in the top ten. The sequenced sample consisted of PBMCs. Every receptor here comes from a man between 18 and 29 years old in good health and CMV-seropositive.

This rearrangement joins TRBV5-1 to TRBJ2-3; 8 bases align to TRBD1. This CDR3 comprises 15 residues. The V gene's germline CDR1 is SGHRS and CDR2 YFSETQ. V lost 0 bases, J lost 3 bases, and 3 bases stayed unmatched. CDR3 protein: CASSLDRGRTDTQYF. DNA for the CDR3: TGCGCCAGCAGCTTGGACAGGGGGAGAACAGATACGCAGTATTTT. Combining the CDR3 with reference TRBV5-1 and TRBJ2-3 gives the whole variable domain KAGVTQTPRYLIKTRGQQVTLSCSPISGHRSVSWYQQTPGQGLQFLFEYFSETQRNKGNFPGRFSGRQFSNSRSEMNVSTLELGDSALYLCASSLDRGRTDTQYFGPGTRLTVL.

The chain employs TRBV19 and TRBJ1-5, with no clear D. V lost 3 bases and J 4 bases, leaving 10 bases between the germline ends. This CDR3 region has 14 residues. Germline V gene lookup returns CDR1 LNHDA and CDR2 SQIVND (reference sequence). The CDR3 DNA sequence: TGTGCCAGTAGTATCAGCCAGGCTAATCAGCCCCAGCATTTT. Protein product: CASSISQANQPQHF.

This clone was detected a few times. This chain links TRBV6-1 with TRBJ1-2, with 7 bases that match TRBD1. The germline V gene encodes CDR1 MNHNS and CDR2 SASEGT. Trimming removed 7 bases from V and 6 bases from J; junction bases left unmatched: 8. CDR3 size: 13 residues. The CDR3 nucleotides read TGTGCCAGCAATTACCAGGGGGGAGATGGCTACACCTTC. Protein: CASNYQGGDGYTF.

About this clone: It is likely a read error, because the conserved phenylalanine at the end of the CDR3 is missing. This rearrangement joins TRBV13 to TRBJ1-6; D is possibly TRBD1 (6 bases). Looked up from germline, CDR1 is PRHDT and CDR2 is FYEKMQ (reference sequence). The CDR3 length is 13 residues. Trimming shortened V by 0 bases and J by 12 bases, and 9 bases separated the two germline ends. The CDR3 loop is CASSLGTGGPLHL. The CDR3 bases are TGTGCCAGCAGCTTAGGGACAGGAGGACCCCTCCACCTT.

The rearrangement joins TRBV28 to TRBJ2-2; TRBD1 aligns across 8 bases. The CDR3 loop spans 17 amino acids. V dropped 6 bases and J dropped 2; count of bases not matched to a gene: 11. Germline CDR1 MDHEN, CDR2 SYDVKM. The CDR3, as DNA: TGTGCCAGCAGCCGCCCGCGACAGGGGCGAAACACCGGGGAGCTGTTTTTT. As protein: CASSRPRQGRNTGELFF.

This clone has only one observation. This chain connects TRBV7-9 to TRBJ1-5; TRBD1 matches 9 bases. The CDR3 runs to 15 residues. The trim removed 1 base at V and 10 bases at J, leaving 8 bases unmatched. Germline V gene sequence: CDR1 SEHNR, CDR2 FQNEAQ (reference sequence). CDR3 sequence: CASSLERTGDSPQHF. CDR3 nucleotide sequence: TGTGCCAGCAGCTTAGAACGGACAGGGGACAGCCCCCAGCATTTT.

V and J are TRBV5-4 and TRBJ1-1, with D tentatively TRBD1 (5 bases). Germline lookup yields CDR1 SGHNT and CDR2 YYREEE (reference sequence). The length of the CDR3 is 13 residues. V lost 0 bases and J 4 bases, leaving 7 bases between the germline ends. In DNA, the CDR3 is TGTGCCAGCAGCTTGGGGGGGGGCACTGAAGCTTTCTTT. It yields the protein CASSLGGGTEAFF.

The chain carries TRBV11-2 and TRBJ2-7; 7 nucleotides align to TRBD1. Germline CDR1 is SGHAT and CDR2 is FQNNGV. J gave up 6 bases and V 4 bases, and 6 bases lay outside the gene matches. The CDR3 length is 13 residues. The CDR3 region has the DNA TGTGCCAGCAGCTATCGCGCAGGGGGCGAGCAGTACTTC. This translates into CASSYRAGGEQYF.

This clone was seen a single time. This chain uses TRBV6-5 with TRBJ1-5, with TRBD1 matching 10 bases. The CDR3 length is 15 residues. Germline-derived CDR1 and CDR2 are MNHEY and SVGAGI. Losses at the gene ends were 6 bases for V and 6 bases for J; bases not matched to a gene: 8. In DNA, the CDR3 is TGTGCCAGCAGCCCGGGACAGGGGCCTAGTCAGCCCCAGCATTTT. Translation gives CASSPGQGPSQPQHF.

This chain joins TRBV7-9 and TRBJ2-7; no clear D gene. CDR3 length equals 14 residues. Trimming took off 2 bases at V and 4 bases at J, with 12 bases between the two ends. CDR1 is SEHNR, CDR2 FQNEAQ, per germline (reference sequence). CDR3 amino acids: CASSLNTAMYEQYF. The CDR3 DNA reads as TGTGCCAGCAGCTTAAATACAGCAATGTACGAGCAGTACTTC.

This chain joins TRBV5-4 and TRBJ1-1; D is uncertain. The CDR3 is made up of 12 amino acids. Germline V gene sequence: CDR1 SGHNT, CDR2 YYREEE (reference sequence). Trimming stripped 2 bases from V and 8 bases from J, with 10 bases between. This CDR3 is CASSFGTVEAFF. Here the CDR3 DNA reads TGTGCCAGCAGCTTTGGTACAGTCGAAGCTTTCTTT.

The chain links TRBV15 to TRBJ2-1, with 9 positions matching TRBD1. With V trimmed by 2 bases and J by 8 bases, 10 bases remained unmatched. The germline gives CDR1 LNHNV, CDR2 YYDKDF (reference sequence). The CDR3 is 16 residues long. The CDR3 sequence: CATSRSPGQGLYEQFF. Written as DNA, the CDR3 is TGTGCCACCAGCAGATCCCCGGGACAGGGTTTATATGAGCAGTTCTTC. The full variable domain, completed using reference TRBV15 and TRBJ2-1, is DAMVIQNPRYQVTQFGKPVTLSCSQTLNHNVMYWYQQKSSQAPKLLFHYYDKDFNNEADTPDNFQSRRPNTSFCFLDIRSPGLGDTAMYLCATSRSPGQGLYEQFFGPGTRLTVL.

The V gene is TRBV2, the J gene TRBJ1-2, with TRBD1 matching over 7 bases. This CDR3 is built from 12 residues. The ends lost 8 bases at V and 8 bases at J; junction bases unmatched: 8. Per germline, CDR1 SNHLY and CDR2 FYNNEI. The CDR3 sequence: CASLGGENGYTF. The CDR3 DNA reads TGTGCCAGCTTAGGGGGCGAAAACGGCTACACCTTC.

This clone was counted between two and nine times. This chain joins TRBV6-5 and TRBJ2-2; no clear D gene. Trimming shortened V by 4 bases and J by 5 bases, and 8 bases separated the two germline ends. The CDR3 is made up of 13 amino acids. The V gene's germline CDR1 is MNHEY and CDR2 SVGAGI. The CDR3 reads CASSFSLTGELFF. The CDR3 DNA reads TGTGCCAGCAGTTTCTCGTTAACCGGGGAGCTGTTTTTT.

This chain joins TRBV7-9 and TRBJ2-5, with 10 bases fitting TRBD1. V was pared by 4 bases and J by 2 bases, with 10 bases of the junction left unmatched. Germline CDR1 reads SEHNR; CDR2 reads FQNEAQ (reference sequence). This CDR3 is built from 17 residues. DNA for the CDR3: TGTGCCAGCAGCTCCTTGTCCTGGGACAGGGGACAAGAGACCCAGTACTTC. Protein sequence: CASSSLSWDRGQETQYF.

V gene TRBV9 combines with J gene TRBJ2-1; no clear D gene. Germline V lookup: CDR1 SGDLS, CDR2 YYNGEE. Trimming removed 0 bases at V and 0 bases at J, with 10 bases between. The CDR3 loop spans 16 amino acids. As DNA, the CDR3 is TGTGCCAGCAGCGTAGGCGCAGGAACCTCCTACAATGAGCAGTTCTTC. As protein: CASSVGAGTSYNEQFF.

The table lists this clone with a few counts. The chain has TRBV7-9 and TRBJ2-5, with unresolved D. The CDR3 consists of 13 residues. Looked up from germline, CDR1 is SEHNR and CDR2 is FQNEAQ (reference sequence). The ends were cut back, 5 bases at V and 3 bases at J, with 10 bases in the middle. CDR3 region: CASSLPRKETQYF. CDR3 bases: TGTGCCAGCAGCCTTCCCAGGAAAGAGACCCAGTACTTC.

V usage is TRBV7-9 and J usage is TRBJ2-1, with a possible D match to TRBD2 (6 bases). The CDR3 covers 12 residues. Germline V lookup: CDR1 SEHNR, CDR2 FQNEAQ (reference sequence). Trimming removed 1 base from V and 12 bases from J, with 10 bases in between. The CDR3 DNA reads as TGTGCCAGCAGCTTAGGGGACTCTCGGCAGTTCTTC. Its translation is CASSLGDSRQFF.

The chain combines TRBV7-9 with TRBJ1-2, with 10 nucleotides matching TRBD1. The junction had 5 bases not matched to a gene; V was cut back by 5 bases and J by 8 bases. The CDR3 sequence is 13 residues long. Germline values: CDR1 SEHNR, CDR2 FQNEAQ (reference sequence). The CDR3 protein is CASSRQGASGYTF. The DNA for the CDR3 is TGTGCCAGCAGCCGACAGGGGGCGTCCGGCTACACCTTC.

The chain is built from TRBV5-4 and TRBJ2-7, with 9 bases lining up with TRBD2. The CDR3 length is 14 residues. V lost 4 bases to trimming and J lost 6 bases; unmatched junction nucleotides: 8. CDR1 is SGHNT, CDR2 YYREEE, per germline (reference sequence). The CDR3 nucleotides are TGTGCCAGCAGCCCTCCCGGGACTAGCTTCGAGCAGTACTTC. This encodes CASSPPGTSFEQYF.

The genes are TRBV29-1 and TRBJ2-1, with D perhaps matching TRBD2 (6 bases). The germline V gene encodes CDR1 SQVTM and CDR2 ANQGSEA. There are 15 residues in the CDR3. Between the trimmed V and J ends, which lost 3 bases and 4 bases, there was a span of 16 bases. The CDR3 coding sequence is TGCAGCGTTGAGGGGACGGCGGGGCTTTACAATGAGCAGTTCTTC. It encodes CSVEGTAGLYNEQFF.

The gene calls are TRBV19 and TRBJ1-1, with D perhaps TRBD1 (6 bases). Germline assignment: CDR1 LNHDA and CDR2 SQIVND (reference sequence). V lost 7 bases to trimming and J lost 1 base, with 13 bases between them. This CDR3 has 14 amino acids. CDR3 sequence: CASTEDRWNTEAFF. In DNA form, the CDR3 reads TGTGCCAGTACCGAGGACAGATGGAACACTGAAGCTTTCTTT.

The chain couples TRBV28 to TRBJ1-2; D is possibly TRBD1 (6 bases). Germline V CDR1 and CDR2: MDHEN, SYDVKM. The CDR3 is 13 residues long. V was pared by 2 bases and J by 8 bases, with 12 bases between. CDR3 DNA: TGTGCCAGCAGTTTAAGGGGGGGCTGGGGCTACACCTTC. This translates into CASSLRGGWGYTF.

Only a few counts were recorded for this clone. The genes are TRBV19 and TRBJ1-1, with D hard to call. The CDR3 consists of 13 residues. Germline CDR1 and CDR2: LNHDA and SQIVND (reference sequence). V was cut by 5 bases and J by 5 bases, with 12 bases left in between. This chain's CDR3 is CASSPREGTEAFF. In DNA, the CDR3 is TGTGCCAGTAGTCCGCGGGAGGGAACTGAAGCTTTCTTT. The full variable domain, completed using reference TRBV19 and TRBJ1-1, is DGGITQSPKYLFRKEGQNVTLSCEQNLNHDAMYWYRQDPGQGLRLIYYSQIVNDFQKGDIAEGYSVSREKKESFPLTVTSAQKNPTAFYLCASSPREGTEAFFGQGTRLTVV.

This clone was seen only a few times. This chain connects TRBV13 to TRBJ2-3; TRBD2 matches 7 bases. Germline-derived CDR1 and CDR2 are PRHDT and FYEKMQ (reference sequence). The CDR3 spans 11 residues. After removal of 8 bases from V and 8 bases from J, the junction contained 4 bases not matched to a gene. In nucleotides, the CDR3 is TGTGCCAGCCCCCGCGGGGGTACGCAGTATTTT. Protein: CASPRGGTQYF.

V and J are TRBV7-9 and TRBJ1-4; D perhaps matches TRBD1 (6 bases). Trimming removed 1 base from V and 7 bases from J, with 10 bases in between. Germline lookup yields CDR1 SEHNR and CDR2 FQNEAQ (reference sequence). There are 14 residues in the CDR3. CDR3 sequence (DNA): TGTGCCAGCAGCTTAGGAGGGGGGGGTGAAAAACTGTTTTTT. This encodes CASSLGGGGEKLFF.